The 9 T cell receptor beta chains below come from one sample, sequenced in a study of Tregs in tolerant kidney transplant recipients. Assay used: immunoSEQ multiplex PCR; TCRdb lists only in-frame clones, some missing. The sample has about 20,000 clones; roughly four fifths are singletons. The material sequenced was Tregs from blood. Receptors were obtained from a human donor in good health.

J is TRBJ1-5 and V is TRBV19; 7 bases map to TRBD1. Germline V gene lookup returns CDR1 LNHDA and CDR2 SQIVND (reference sequence). The CDR3 loop spans 13 amino acids. V gave up 2 bases and J gave up 13 bases; unmatched junction bases: 8. Here the CDR3 reads CASSIWGTDTQHF. In DNA, the CDR3 is TGTGCCAGTAGTATATGGGGGACAGATACTCAGCATTTT.

The V gene is TRBV11-3, the J gene TRBJ2-5; 9 nucleotides agree with TRBD1. Germline V gene sequence: CDR1 SGHNT, CDR2 YENEEA. J lost 4 bases, V lost 4 bases, and 4 bases had no gene match. CDR3 length equals 14 residues. The CDR3 nucleotides are TGTGCCAGCAGCTCAGGGGGACAGGGAGAGACCCAGTACTTC. It yields the protein CASSSGGQGETQYF. Full variable domain (missing parts from reference TRBV11-3 and TRBJ2-5): EAGVVQSPRYKIIEKKQPVAFWCNPISGHNTLYWYLQNLGQGPELLIRYENEEAVDDSQLPKDRFSAERLKGVDSTLKIQPAELGDSAVYLCASSSGGQGETQYFGPGTRLLVL.

J is TRBJ2-3 and V is TRBV13, with D perhaps TRBD1 or TRBD2 (5 bases each). Trimming left V 5 bases short and J 6 bases short, with 12 bases between. Germline V gene data show CDR1 as PRHDT and CDR2 as FYEKMQ (reference sequence). The CDR3 is 13 amino acids. The CDR3 DNA is TGTGCCAGCAGCACCCAAGGGGAGGATACGCAGTATTTT. Translating it yields CASSTQGEDTQYF.

This clone was seen a handful of times. This rearrangement joins TRBV28 to TRBJ1-2; D is uncertain. Trimming took 2 bases from V and 8 from J, leaving 9 bases between them. Germline assignment: CDR1 MDHEN and CDR2 SYDVKM. CDR3 length: 12 residues. The CDR3 reads CASSLRSRGYTF. The CDR3 nucleotides read TGTGCCAGCAGTTTAAGGTCAAGGGGCTACACCTTC.

This chain uses TRBV29-1 with TRBJ2-5; a possible D gene is TRBD2 (5 bases). Germline V gene sequence: CDR1 SQVTM, CDR2 ANQGSEA. This CDR3 contains 12 residues. Trimming removed 3 bases at V and 2 bases at J, with 7 bases between. The chain's CDR3 is CSVDEGQETQYF. The CDR3 DNA sequence: TGCAGCGTTGATGAGGGACAAGAGACCCAGTACTTC.

The chain recombines TRBV7-2 with TRBJ1-1; D gene ambiguous. There are 13 residues in the CDR3. V was trimmed by 1 base and J by 5 bases, leaving 8 bases between them. Germline values: CDR1 SGHTA, CDR2 FQGNSA. Written as DNA, the CDR3 is TGTGCCAGCAGCTTAGGGGGAGAGACTGAAGCTTTCTTT. Its translation: CASSLGGETEAFF.

V and J are TRBV9 and TRBJ2-3, with D possibly being TRBD2 (5 bases). The V end lost 0 bases, the J end lost 4 bases, and 12 bases lay between the germline ends. Looked up from germline, CDR1 is SGDLS and CDR2 is YYNGEE. CDR3 length: 15 amino acids. In DNA form, the CDR3 reads TGTGCCAGCAGCGTAGACCCTTTGAGGGCAGATACGCAGTATTTT. It yields the protein CASSVDPLRADTQYF. Full variable domain (missing parts from reference TRBV9 and TRBJ2-3): DSGVTQTPKHLITATGQRVTLRCSPRSGDLSVYWYQQSLDQGLQFLIQYYNGEERAKGNILERFSAQQFPDLHSELNLSSLELGDSALYFCASSVDPLRADTQYFGPGTRLTVL.

This clone was seen more than once but under ten times. This chain connects TRBV6-5 to TRBJ2-1; 10 bases are a match to TRBD1. V lost 0 bases, J lost 6 bases, and 2 bases stayed unmatched. The CDR3 has 15 residues. Germline loops: CDR1 MNHEY, CDR2 SVGAGI. The CDR3 coding sequence is TGTGCCAGCAGTTACTCCGGGACAGGGGTCAATGAGCAGTTCTTC. As protein: CASSYSGTGVNEQFF.

The chain couples TRBV7-9 to TRBJ2-1, with 7 bases matching TRBD2. The length of the CDR3 is 19 residues. Germline CDR1 SEHNR, CDR2 FQNEAQ (reference sequence). J was trimmed by 0 bases and V by 1 base; bases with no gene match: 12. This CDR3 reads CASSLGVLADPSSYNEQFF. The CDR3 DNA reads as TGTGCCAGCAGCTTAGGTGTGCTAGCGGATCCAAGCTCCTACAATGAGCAGTTCTTC.